The 20 T cell receptor beta chains given below trace back to one sample, sequenced in a study of cytomegalovirus exposure and HLA in healthy donors. Both 60 Vbeta primers and 13 Jbeta primers went into the PCR. TCRdb keeps only in-frame clones here, not all; method: immunoSEQ multiplex PCR. The sample has around 140,000 clones. Sequencing was done on a sample of PBMCs. These receptors were obtained from a woman aged 45-65 years in good health and CMV-seronegative.

The rearrangement joins TRBV5-1 to TRBJ1-1, with 8 positions matching TRBD1. This CDR3 is built from 17 residues. The V gene's germline CDR1 is SGHRS and CDR2 YFSETQ. Trimming took 2 bases from V and 0 from J; bases not matched to a gene: 9. In DNA form, the CDR3 reads TGCGCCAGCAGCTTCGACAGGGGATCTATTTTGAACACTGAAGCTTTCTTT. Translation: CASSFDRGSILNTEAFF.

The chain combines TRBV5-4 with TRBJ1-6; perhaps TRBD1 as D (5 bases). Germline V gene lookup returns CDR1 SGHNT and CDR2 YYREEE (reference sequence). The CDR3 totals 16 residues. Trimming shortened V by 1 base and J by 4 bases, and 12 bases separated the two germline ends. CDR3 loop: CASSLSTGRYNSPLHF. CDR3 DNA: TGTGCCAGCAGCTTGTCTACAGGCCGATATAATTCACCCCTCCACTTT. Combining the CDR3 with reference TRBV5-4 and TRBJ1-6 gives the whole variable domain ETGVTQSPTHLIKTRGQQVTLRCSSQSGHNTVSWYQQALGQGPQFIFQYYREEENGRGNFPPRFSGLQFPNYSSELNVNALELDDSALYLCASSLSTGRYNSPLHFGNGTRLTVT.

The chain recombines TRBV9 with TRBJ2-3, with 8 nucleotides matching TRBD1. V trimming: 2 bases; J trimming: 4 bases; junction bases outside the gene matches: 9. Germline CDR1 reads SGDLS; CDR2 reads YYNGEE. There are 16 residues in the CDR3. The CDR3 DNA sequence: TGTGCCAGCAGCGTTGGGGCAGGGGGCCGGCCAGATACGCAGTATTTT. This gives the protein CASSVGAGGRPDTQYF.

The V and J genes are TRBV13 and TRBJ2-1; D gene uncertain. V was clipped by 5 bases and J by 6 bases, with 17 bases between them. The germline V gene encodes CDR1 PRHDT and CDR2 FYEKMQ (reference sequence). CDR3 length equals 15 residues. The DNA of the CDR3 is TGTGCCAGCAGCCCCCGCCCCGCCCCCGGCAATGAGCAGTTCTTC. Protein product: CASSPRPAPGNEQFF. Full variable domain (outside the CDR3, taken from reference TRBV13 and TRBJ2-1): AAGVIQSPRHLIKEKRETATLKCYPIPRHDTVYWYQQGPGQDPQFLISFYEKMQSDKGSIPDRFSAQQFSDYHSELNMSSLELGDSALYFCASSPRPAPGNEQFFGPGTRLTVL.

This chain connects TRBV9 to TRBJ1-4; no reliable D call. The CDR3 consists of 15 residues. Trimming took off 0 bases at V and 1 base at J, with 7 bases between the two ends. Germline CDR1 is SGDLS and CDR2 is YYNGEE. In DNA, the CDR3 is TGTGCCAGCAGCGTAGTGGCAGGAACTAATGAAAAACTGTTTTTT. Encoded protein: CASSVVAGTNEKLFF. Looking up the rest from reference TRBV9 and TRBJ1-4 gives the full variable domain: DSGVTQTPKHLITATGQRVTLRCSPRSGDLSVYWYQQSLDQGLQFLIQYYNGEERAKGNILERFSAQQFPDLHSELNLSSLELGDSALYFCASSVVAGTNEKLFFGSGTQLSVL.

This chain joins TRBV4-2 and TRBJ2-1; weak D call: TRBD2 (6 bases). Germline V gene sequence: CDR1 LGHNA, CDR2 YNFKEQ. This CDR3 has 17 residues. Trimming shortened V by 3 bases and J by 4 bases, and 19 bases separated the two germline ends. DNA for the CDR3: TGTGCCAGCAGCCAGAAGGCTGCCCTAGCGAGTTACAATGAGCAGTTCTTC. Its protein is CASSQKAALASYNEQFF.

This sequence joins TRBV6-5 and TRBJ2-7; 8 bases are a match to TRBD1. J gave up 6 bases and V 5 bases, and 6 bases lay outside the gene matches. This CDR3 has 13 amino acids. Germline V CDR1 and CDR2: MNHEY, SVGAGI. The chain's CDR3 is CASSTDRDGEQYF. The CDR3 DNA reads as TGTGCCAGCAGTACGGACAGGGACGGCGAGCAGTACTTC.

V usage is TRBV7-6 and J usage is TRBJ2-7; D may be TRBD1 (5 bases). This CDR3 has 15 residues. Germline V gene lookup returns CDR1 SGHVS and CDR2 FNYEAQ. V was trimmed by 1 base and J by 5 bases, leaving 15 bases between them. The CDR3 protein is CASSLEKDIRNEQYF. The CDR3 region has the DNA TGTGCCAGCAGCTTAGAAAAGGACATCAGGAACGAGCAGTACTTC.

For this clone: One end of the junction varies from germline; a read error may be responsible. This sequence joins TRBV30 and TRBJ1-2, with D uncertain. The CDR3 sequence is 14 residues long. CDR1 is GTSNPN and CDR2 is SVGIG in the germline V gene (reference sequence). The CDR3 DNA reads TGTGCCCGGAGCCGACATGACACAACCTATGGCTACACCTTC. Its protein product is CARSRHDTTYGYTF.

The V gene is TRBV5-1, the J gene TRBJ2-5; D perhaps matches TRBD1 (6 bases). Trimming took off 5 bases at V and 2 bases at J, with 13 bases between the two ends. CDR1 and CDR2 (germline): SGHRS, YFSETQ. The CDR3 consists of 14 residues. CDR3 coding DNA: TGCGCCAGCAGGGCCGGGACAACTCAAGAGACCCAGTACTTC. Amino acids: CASRAGTTQETQYF.

V gene TRBV2 combines with J gene TRBJ2-7; tentative D call: TRBD2 (6 bases). The germline V and J ends were trimmed by 3 bases and 5 bases, with 17 bases remaining between them. Germline V CDR1 and CDR2: SNHLY, FYNNEI. This CDR3 has 15 residues. CDR3 DNA: TGTGCCAGCAGTGAGCTCGGGACTCGAAAGGACGAGCAGTACTTC. The encoded protein is CASSELGTRKDEQYF.

The chain has TRBV6-5 and TRBJ1-4; TRBD1 aligns across 8 bases. Germline assignment: CDR1 MNHEY and CDR2 SVGAGI. The CDR3 runs to 16 residues. With 3 bases clipped from V and 3 bases from J, the junction kept 6 bases outside the gene matches. The CDR3 DNA is TGTGCCAGCAGTTATCGACAGGGGTTTGCTAATGAAAAACTGTTTTTT. Its translation is CASSYRQGFANEKLFF.

V is TRBV6-1 and J is TRBJ2-7, with D uncertain. V dropped 4 bases and J dropped 4 bases, with 5 bases sitting between them. The CDR3 extends over 11 amino acids. CDR1 is MNHNS, CDR2 SASEGT, per germline. The CDR3 here is CASSATYEQYF. The CDR3 DNA reads as TGTGCCAGCAGTGCTACTTACGAGCAGTACTTC.

The chain is built from TRBV19 and TRBJ2-3, with 7 bases fitting TRBD1. The germline CDR1 and CDR2 sequences are LNHDA and SQIVND (reference sequence). After removal of 2 bases from V and 3 bases from J, the junction contained 5 bases not matched to a gene. The CDR3 is 15 residues long. CDR3 in amino acids: CASSITGQSTDTQYF. CDR3 in DNA: TGTGCCAGTAGTATAACGGGACAGAGTACAGATACGCAGTATTTT. Filled out from reference TRBV19 and TRBJ2-3, the complete variable domain reads DGGITQSPKYLFRKEGQNVTLSCEQNLNHDAMYWYRQDPGQGLRLIYYSQIVNDFQKGDIAEGYSVSREKKESFPLTVTSAQKNPTAFYLCASSITGQSTDTQYFGPGTRLTVL.

V and J are TRBV5-4 and TRBJ1-1, with D perhaps matching TRBD1 (5 bases). This CDR3 is built from 14 residues. V was pared by 5 bases and J by 3 bases, with 14 bases between. CDR1 and CDR2 (germline): SGHNT, YYREEE (reference sequence). The CDR3 coding sequence is TGTGCCAGCAGACTTAGACAGTCAGACACTGAAGCTTTCTTT. Encoded protein: CASRLRQSDTEAFF.

The chain has TRBV28 and TRBJ1-2; tentative D call: TRBD1 (5 bases). Germline CDR1 is MDHEN and CDR2 is SYDVKM. V was clipped by 3 bases and J by 6 bases, with 17 bases between them. CDR3 length equals 15 residues. The CDR3 region is CASSFGGTLRDGYTF. CDR3 DNA sequence: TGTGCCAGCAGTTTTGGGGGGACTTTGAGGGATGGCTACACCTTC.

The V and J genes are TRBV6-1 and TRBJ2-7, with TRBD1 matching 8 bases. Losses at the gene ends were 8 bases for V and 3 bases for J; bases not matched to a gene: 12. Looked up from germline, CDR1 is MNHNS and CDR2 is SASEGT. The CDR3 has 15 amino acids. CDR3 residues: CASHDPGTGNYEQYF. The CDR3 DNA follows: TGTGCCAGCCATGATCCCGGGACAGGTAACTACGAGCAGTACTTC.

The CDR3 loop reads CASSPGQNTDTQYF. The CDR3 DNA reads TGTGCCAGCTCACCGGGACAGAACACAGATACGCAGTATTTT. This chain joins TRBV18 and TRBJ2-3; 7 nucleotides align to TRBD1. The CDR3 runs 14 residues. Per the germline V gene, CDR1 is KGHSH and CDR2 is LQKENI. V was clipped by 3 bases and J by 2 bases; unmatched bases: 2.

In the case of this clone: The sample contains more than one DNA sequence encoding this CDR3. The rearrangement links TRBV11-2 to TRBJ1-2; 8 bases align to TRBD1. The germline V gene encodes CDR1 SGHAT and CDR2 FQNNGV. With V trimmed by 1 base and J by 6 bases, 7 bases remained unmatched. The CDR3 totals 15 residues. CDR3 sequence (DNA): TGTGCCAGCAGCTTAGTCGGACAGGGTAGTGATGGCTACACCTTC. It specifies CASSLVGQGSDGYTF.

The chain has TRBV11-1 and TRBJ1-6; possibly TRBD1 for D (5 bases). Per the germline V gene, CDR1 is SGHAT and CDR2 is FQDESV (reference sequence). This CDR3 contains 14 residues. The V gene lost 2 bases and the J gene lost 10 bases, with 12 bases spanning the gap. CDR3 loop: CASSLPGTYSPLHF. CDR3 DNA sequence: TGTGCCAGCAGCTTACCAGGGACTTACTCACCCCTCCACTTT. Filled out from reference TRBV11-1 and TRBJ1-6, the complete variable domain reads EAEVAQSPRYKITEKSQAVAFWCDPISGHATLYWYRQILGQGPELLVQFQDESVVDDSQLPKDRFSAERLKGVDSTLKIQPAELGDSAMYLCASSLPGTYSPLHFGNGTRLTVT.